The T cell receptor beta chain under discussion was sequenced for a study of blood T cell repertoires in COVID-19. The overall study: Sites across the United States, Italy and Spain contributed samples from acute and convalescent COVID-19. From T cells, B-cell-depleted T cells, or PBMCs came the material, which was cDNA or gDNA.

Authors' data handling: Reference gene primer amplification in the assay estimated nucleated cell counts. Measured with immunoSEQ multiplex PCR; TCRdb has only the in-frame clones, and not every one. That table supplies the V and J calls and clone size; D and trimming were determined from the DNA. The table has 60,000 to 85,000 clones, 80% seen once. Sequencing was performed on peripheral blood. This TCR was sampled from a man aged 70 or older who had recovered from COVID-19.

CDR3 sequence reads: CASSQDGSLYQHF. The CDR3 region has the DNA TGTGCCAGCAGCCAAGATGGGAGCCTCTACCAGCATTTT. The chain employs TRBV3-1 (or the pseudogene TRBV3-2) and TRBJ1-5; D ambiguous. The CDR3 extends over 13 amino acids. The germline CDR1 and CDR2 sequences are LGHDT and YNNKEL (reference sequence). V lost 0 bases and J lost 12, with 12 bases in between.